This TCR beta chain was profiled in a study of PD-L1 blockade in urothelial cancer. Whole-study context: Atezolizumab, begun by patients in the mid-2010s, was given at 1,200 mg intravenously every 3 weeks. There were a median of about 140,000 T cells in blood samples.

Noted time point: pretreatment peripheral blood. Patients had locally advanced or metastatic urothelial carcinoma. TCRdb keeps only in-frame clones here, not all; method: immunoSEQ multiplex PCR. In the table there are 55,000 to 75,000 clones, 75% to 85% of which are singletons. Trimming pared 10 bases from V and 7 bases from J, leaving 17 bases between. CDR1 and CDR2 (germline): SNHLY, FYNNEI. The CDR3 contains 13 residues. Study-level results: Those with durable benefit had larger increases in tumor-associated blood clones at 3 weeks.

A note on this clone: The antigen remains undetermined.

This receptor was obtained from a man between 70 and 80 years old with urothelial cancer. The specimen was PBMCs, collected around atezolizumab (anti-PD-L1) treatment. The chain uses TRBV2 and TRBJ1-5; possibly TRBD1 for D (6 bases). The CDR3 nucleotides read TGTGCCACCAGCCTAGGGGGACGGCAGCCCCAGCATTTT. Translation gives CATSLGGRQPQHF.